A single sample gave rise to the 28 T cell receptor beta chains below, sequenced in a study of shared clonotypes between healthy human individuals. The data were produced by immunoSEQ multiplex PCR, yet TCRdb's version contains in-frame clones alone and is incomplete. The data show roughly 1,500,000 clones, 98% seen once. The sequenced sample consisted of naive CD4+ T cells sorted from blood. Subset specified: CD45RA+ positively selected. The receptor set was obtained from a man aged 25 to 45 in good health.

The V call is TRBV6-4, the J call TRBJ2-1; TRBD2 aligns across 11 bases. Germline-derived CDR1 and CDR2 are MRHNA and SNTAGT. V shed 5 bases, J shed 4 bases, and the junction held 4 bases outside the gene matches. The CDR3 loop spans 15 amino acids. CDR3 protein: CASSKTSGKYNEQFF. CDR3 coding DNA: TGTGCCAGCAGTAAGACTAGCGGGAAGTACAATGAGCAGTTCTTC.

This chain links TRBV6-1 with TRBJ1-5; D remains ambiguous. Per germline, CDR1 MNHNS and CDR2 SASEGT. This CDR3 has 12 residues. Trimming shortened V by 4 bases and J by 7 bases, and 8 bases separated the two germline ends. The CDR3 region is CASSVGGQPQHF. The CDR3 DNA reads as TGTGCCAGCAGTGTGGGCGGGCAGCCCCAGCATTTT.

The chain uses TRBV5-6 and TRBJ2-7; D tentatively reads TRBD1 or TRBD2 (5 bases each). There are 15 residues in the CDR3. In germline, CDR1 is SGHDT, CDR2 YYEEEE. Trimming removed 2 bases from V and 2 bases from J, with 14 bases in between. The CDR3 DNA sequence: TGTGCCAGCAGCTTATTGGGGGAGCCCCCCTACGAGCAGTACTTC. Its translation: CASSLLGEPPYEQYF.

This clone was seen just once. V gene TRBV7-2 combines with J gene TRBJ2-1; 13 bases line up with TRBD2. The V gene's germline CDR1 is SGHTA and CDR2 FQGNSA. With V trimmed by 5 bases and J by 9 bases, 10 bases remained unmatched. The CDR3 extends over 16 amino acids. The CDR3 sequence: CASSLLTSGRALEQFF. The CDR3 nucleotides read TGTGCCAGCAGCCTCCTTACTAGCGGGAGGGCCCTTGAGCAGTTCTTC. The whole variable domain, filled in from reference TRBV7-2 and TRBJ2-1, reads GAGVSQSPSNKVTEKGKDVELRCDPISGHTALYWYRQSLGQGLEFLIYFQGNSAPDKSGLPSDRFSAERTGGSVSTLTIQRTQQEDSAVYLCASSLLTSGRALEQFFGPGTRLTVL.

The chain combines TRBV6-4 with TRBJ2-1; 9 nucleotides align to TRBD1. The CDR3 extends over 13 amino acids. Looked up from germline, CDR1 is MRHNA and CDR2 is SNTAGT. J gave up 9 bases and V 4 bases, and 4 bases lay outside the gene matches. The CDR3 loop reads CASSATGGGEQFF. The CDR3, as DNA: TGTGCCAGCAGTGCGACAGGGGGAGGTGAGCAGTTCTTC.

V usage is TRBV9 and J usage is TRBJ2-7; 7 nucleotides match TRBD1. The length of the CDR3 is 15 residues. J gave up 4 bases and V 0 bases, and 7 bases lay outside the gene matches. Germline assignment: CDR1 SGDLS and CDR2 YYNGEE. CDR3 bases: TGTGCCAGCAGCGTAGTCCCGGGACAGCCGTACGAGCAGTACTTC. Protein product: CASSVVPGQPYEQYF. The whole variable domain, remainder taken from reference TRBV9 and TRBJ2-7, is DSGVTQTPKHLITATGQRVTLRCSPRSGDLSVYWYQQSLDQGLQFLIQYYNGEERAKGNILERFSAQQFPDLHSELNLSSLELGDSALYFCASSVVPGQPYEQYFGPGTRLTVT.

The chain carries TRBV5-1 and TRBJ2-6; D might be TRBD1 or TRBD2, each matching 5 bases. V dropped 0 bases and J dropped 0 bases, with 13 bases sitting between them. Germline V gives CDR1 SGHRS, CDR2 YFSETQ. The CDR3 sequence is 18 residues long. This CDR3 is CASSLGGRTSSGANVLTF. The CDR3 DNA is TGCGCCAGCAGCTTGGGGGGACGGACCAGCTCTGGGGCCAACGTCCTGACTTTC.

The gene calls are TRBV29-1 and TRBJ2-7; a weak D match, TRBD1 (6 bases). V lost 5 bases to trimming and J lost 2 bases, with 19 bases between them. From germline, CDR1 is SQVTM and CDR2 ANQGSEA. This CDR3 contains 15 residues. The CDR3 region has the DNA TGCAGCGTTAAAATCGGGACACCCACTACCTACGAGCAGTACTTC. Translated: CSVKIGTPTTYEQYF.

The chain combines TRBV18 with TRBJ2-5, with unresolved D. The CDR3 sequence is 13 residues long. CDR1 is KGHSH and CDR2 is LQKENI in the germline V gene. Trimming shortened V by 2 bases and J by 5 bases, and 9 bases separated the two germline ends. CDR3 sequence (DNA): TGTGCCAGCTCACCAGGCAGGTTGGAGACCCAGTACTTC. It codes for CASSPGRLETQYF.

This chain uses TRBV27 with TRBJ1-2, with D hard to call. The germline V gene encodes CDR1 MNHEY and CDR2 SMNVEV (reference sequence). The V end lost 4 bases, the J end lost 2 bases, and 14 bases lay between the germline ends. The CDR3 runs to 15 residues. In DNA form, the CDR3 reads TGTGCCAGCAGTTATCTCGGTACAGCGAACTATGGCTACACCTTC. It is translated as CASSYLGTANYGYTF.

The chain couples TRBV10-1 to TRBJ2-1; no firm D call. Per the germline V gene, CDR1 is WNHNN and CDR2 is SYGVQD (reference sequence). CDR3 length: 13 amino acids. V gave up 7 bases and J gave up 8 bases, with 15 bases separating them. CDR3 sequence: CASTSKGSDEQFF. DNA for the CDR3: TGCGCCAGCACTAGTAAAGGTTCGGATGAGCAGTTCTTC.

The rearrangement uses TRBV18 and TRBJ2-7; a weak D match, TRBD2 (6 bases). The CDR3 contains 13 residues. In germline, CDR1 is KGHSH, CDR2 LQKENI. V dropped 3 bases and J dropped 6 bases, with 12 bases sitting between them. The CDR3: CASSPLREGEQYF. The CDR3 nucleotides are TGTGCCAGCTCACCTCTGCGGGAAGGCGAGCAGTACTTC.

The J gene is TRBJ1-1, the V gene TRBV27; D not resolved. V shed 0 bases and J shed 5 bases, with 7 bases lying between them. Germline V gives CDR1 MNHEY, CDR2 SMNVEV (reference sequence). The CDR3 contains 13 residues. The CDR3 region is CASSLSVPTEAFF. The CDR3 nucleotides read TGTGCCAGCAGTTTATCGGTCCCAACTGAAGCTTTCTTT.

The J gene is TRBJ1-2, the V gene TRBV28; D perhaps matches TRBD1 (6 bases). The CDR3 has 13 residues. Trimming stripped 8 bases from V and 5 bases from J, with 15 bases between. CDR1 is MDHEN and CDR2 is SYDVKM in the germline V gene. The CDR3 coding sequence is TGTGCCAGCCGACAGGACCACCTTTATGGCTACACCTTC. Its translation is CASRQDHLYGYTF.

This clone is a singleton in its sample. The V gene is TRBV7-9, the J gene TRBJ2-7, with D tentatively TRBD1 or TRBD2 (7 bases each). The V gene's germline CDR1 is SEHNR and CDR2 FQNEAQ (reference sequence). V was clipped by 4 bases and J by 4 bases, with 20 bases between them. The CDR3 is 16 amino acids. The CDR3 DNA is TGTGCCAGCAGCTCAGGGGGGCGGGAGCGTCCATACGAGCAGTACTTC. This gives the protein CASSSGGRERPYEQYF.

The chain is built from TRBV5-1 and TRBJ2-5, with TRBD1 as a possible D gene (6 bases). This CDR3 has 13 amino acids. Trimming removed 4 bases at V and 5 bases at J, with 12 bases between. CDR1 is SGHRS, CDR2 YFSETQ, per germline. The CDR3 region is CASSQDSLETQYF. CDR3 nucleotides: TGCGCCAGCAGCCAGGACAGCTTGGAGACCCAGTACTTC.

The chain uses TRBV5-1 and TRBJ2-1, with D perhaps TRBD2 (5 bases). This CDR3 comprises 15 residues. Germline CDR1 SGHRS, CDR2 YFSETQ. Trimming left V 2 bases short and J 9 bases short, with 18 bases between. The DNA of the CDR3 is TGCGCCAGCAGCTTACGAGGGAGTGGAAATGCTGAGCAGTTCTTC. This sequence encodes CASSLRGSGNAEQFF.

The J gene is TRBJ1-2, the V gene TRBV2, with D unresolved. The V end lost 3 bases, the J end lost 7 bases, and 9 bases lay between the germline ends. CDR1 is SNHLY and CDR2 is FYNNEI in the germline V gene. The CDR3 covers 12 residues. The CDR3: CASSEFPVGYTF. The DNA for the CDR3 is TGTGCCAGCAGTGAGTTTCCCGTTGGCTACACCTTC.

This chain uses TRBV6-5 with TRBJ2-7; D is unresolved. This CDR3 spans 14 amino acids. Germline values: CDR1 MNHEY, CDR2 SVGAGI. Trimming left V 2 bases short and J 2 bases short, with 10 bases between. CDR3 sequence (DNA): TGTGCCAGCAGTTACGACCCTTCCACCTACGAGCAGTACTTC. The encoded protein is CASSYDPSTYEQYF.

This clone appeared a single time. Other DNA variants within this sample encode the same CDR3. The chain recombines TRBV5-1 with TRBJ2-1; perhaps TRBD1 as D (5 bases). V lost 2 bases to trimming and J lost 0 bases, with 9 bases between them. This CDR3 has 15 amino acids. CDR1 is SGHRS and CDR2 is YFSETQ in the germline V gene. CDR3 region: CASSLQVSSYNEQFF. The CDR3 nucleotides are TGCGCCAGCAGCTTACAGGTTAGCTCCTACAATGAGCAGTTCTTC.

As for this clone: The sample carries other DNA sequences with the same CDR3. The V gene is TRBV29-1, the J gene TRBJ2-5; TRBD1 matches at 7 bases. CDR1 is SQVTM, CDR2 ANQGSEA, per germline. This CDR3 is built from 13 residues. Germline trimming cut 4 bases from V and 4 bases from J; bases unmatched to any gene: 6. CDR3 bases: TGCAGCGTTGGACAGGGTAGTAGAGAGACCCAGTACTTC. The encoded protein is CSVGQGSRETQYF.

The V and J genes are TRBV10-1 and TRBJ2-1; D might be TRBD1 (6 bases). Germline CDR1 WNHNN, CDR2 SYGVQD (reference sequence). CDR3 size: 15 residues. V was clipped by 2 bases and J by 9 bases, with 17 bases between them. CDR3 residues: CASSELRSVQGEQFF. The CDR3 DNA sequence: TGCGCCAGCAGTGAGCTCCGGTCGGTACAGGGTGAGCAGTTCTTC.

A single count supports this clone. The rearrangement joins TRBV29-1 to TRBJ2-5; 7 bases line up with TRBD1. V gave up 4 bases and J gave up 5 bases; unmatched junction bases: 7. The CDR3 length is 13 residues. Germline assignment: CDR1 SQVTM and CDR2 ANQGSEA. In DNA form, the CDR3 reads TGCAGCGTTGGCCGGACAGGCGGGGAGACCCAGTACTTC. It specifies CSVGRTGGETQYF.

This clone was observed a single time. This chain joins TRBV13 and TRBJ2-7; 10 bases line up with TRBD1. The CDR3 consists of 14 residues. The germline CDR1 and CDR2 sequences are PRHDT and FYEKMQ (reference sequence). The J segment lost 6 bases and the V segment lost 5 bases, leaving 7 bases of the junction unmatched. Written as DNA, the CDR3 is TGTGCCAGCAGCGAAGGACAGGGGGTTCTCGAGCAGTACTTC. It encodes CASSEGQGVLEQYF.

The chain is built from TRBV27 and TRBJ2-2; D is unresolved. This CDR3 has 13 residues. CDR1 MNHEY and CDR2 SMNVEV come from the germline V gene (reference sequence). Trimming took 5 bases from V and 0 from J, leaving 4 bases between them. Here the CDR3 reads CASSQTNTGELFF. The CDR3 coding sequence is TGTGCCAGCAGTCAGACGAACACCGGGGAGCTGTTTTTT.

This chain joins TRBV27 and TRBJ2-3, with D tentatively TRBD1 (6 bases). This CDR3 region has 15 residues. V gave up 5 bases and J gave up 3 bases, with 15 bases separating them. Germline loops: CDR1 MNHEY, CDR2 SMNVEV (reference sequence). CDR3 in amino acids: CASSLGQAITDTQYF. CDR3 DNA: TGTGCCAGCAGTCTGGGACAAGCCATTACAGATACGCAGTATTTT.

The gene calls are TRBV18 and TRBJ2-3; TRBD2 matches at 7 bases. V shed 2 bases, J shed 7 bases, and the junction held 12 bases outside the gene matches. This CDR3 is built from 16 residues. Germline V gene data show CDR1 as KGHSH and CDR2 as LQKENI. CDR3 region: CASSPTDGRLVYTQYF. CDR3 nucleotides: TGTGCCAGCTCACCAACTGACGGGAGGCTTGTGTATACGCAGTATTTT.

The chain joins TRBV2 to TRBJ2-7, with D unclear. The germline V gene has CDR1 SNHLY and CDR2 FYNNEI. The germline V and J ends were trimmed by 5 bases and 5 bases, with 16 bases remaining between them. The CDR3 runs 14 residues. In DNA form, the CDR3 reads TGTGCCAGCAGTCAACCGGGCCTTCCTAACGAGCAGTACTTC. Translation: CASSQPGLPNEQYF.